These 9 T cell receptor beta chains share one sample of origin, sequenced in a study of T cells in Graves' hyperthyroidism and ophthalmopathy. RNA transcripts were the template for amplifying TCR beta CDR3 regions. The HTBI set primed first-round TCR CDR3 RT-PCR. TCRdb processed the multiplex PCR reads anew with MiXCR; each CDR3 protein has one entry. The table includes some 500,000 distinct CDR3 sequences, around 15% detected once. The sequenced material came from blood. The source of these receptors is a woman under 30 with Graves' hyperthyroidism.

In regard to this clonotype: The junction does not match germline at one end; this may be a read error. CDR3 region: CTSSMGHSGREYEQYF. The CDR3, as DNA: TGTACCAGTAGTATGGGTCATAGCGGGAGAGAGTACGAGCAGTACTTC. The chain uses TRBV19 and TRBJ2-7; 9 nucleotides line up with TRBD2. The germline CDR1 and CDR2 sequences are LNHDA and SQIVND (reference sequence). This CDR3 has 16 residues.

This clonotype was seen at least ten times. V gene TRBV24-1 combines with J gene TRBJ2-3; a possible D gene is TRBD1 (5 bases). The CDR3 has 14 residues. The V and J ends lost 0 bases and 8 bases respectively, with 11 bases between them. Looked up from germline, CDR1 is KGHDR and CDR2 is SFDVKD. CDR3 nucleotides: TGTGCCACCAGTGATTTGCAGACAGTGAGTACGCAGTATTTT. Amino acid sequence: CATSDLQTVSTQYF.

This clonotype occurred many times. The chain is built from TRBV7-9 and TRBJ1-5; D possibly corresponds to TRBD1 (6 bases). The germline V gene encodes CDR1 SEHNR and CDR2 FQNEAQ (reference sequence). V gave up 5 bases and J gave up 0 bases, with 17 bases separating them. The CDR3 is 17 residues long. This CDR3 is CASSPGGGLGSNQPQHF. The CDR3 bases are TGTGCCAGCAGCCCGGGTGGGGGGCTGGGTAGCAATCAGCCCCAGCATTTT.

At least ten counts were recorded for this clonotype. The chain joins TRBV3-1 to TRBJ1-5; D gene unclear. The CDR3 is 15 residues long. V gave up 0 bases and J gave up 3 bases, with 9 bases separating them. Germline V lookup: CDR1 LGHDT, CDR2 YNNKEL (reference sequence). CDR3 amino acids: CASSQDVGDNQPQHF. In DNA form, the CDR3 reads TGTGCCAGCAGCCAAGATGTCGGGGACAATCAGCCCCAGCATTTT.

This clonotype was seen many times. The chain carries TRBV18 and TRBJ2-7; TRBD1 might be the D (6 bases). The CDR3 has 14 residues. The V and J ends lost 6 bases and 0 bases respectively, with 12 bases between them. Germline V gives CDR1 KGHSH, CDR2 LQKENI. The CDR3 DNA sequence: TGTGCCAGCTCTCTACAGGGATCCTCCTACGAGCAGTACTTC. Protein sequence: CASSLQGSSYEQYF.

The table lists this clonotype with many counts. V usage is TRBV29-1 and J usage is TRBJ2-7; D perhaps matches TRBD1 (6 bases). CDR3 length: 11 residues. Germline loops: CDR1 SQVTM, CDR2 ANQGSEA. The V end lost 4 bases, the J end lost 2 bases, and 6 bases lay between the germline ends. DNA of the CDR3: TGCAGCGTTGGGGACACCTACGAGCAGTACTTC. Amino acids: CSVGDTYEQYF.

This clonotype appeared many times. V is TRBV2 and J is TRBJ1-2; D gene ambiguous. Germline CDR1 and CDR2: SNHLY and FYNNEI. CDR3 length: 11 residues. V was trimmed by 7 bases and J by 8 bases, leaving 11 bases between them. The CDR3 here is CASTELRGYTF. CDR3 coding DNA: TGTGCCAGCACGGAATTAAGGGGCTACACCTTC.

In this sample, this clonotype turned up many times. The rearrangement links TRBV7-3 to TRBJ2-2; the match to TRBD2 covers 14 bases. Losses at the gene ends were 6 bases for V and 6 bases for J; bases not matched to a gene: 6. Germline V gene sequence: CDR1 SGHTA, CDR2 FQGTGA. This CDR3 is 16 amino acids long. Here the CDR3 reads CASSPGLAGVPGELFF. CDR3 in DNA: TGTGCCAGCAGTCCGGGACTAGCGGGAGTACCCGGGGAGCTGTTTTTT.

This clonotype was found many times. The chain recombines TRBV5-5 with TRBJ2-7; D unresolved. The V end lost 0 bases, the J end lost 4 bases, and 2 bases lay between the germline ends. Germline CDR1 and CDR2: SGHKS and YYEKEE (reference sequence). The CDR3 has 11 residues. In nucleotides, the CDR3 is TGTGCCAGCAGCTTGGATTACGAGCAGTACGTC. Translating gives CASSLDYEQYV.